This T cell receptor beta chain was identified during a study of cytomegalovirus exposure and HLA in healthy donors. Germline CDR1 and CDR2: SGHAT and FQNNGV. V trimming: 5 bases; J trimming: 6 bases; junction bases outside the gene matches: 13. This CDR3 contains 17 residues. The PCR made use of 60 Vbeta and 13 Jbeta primers. Repertoires were generated with immunoSEQ multiplex PCR, while TCRdb's copy carries only in-frame clones and drops some. Here the sample spans around 110,000 clones, more than 65% being singletons. What was sequenced was PBMCs. This clonotype was sampled from a young man in good health and CMV-seronegative. V is TRBV11-2 and J is TRBJ2-7; 13 nucleotides agree with TRBD2. Written as DNA, the CDR3 is TGTGCCAGCAGCACCGGACTAGCGGGGGCCCCGGGCGGCGAGCAGTACTTC. Amino acids: CASSTGLAGAPGGEQYF.